A single sample gave rise to the 11 T cell receptor beta chains below, sequenced in a study of cytomegalovirus exposure and HLA in healthy donors. 13 Jbeta primers and 60 Vbeta primers were used for the PCR. TCRdb's copy holds only in-frame clones and misses some; the assay was immunoSEQ multiplex PCR. The sample holds about 170,000 clones; around four fifths are singletons and the top ten take approximately 3.4%. The sample consisted of PBMCs. The receptors originated from a female donor in good health and CMV-seronegative.

This clone was counted between two and nine times. The gene calls are TRBV19 and TRBJ2-2, with a tentative D call TRBD2 (6 bases). V was cut by 5 bases and J by 8 bases, with 12 bases left in between. There are 13 residues in the CDR3. The germline V gene encodes CDR1 LNHDA and CDR2 SQIVND (reference sequence). The CDR3 is CASSLGREGELFF. DNA of the CDR3: TGTGCCAGTAGTTTGGGGCGGGAAGGGGAGCTGTTTTTT.

The chain has TRBV5-4 and TRBJ2-2; TRBD2 matches at 13 bases. J lost 7 bases, V lost 4 bases, and 10 bases had no gene match. The germline CDR1 and CDR2 sequences are SGHNT and YYREEE (reference sequence). The CDR3 loop spans 17 amino acids. The CDR3 DNA reads TGTGCCAGCAGCGCACCTACTAGCGGGGGGGCCCACGGGGAGCTGTTTTTT. Amino acid sequence: CASSAPTSGGAHGELFF.

The chain links TRBV2 to TRBJ1-5, with D possibly TRBD1 on 5 matching bases. Trimming took off 7 bases at V and 6 bases at J, with 16 bases between the two ends. The CDR3 length is 14 residues. CDR1 SNHLY and CDR2 FYNNEI come from the germline V gene. CDR3 DNA: TGTGCCAGCACCAAGAGCGGGGGTAGTCAGCCCCAGCATTTT. Encoded protein: CASTKSGGSQPQHF.

This chain joins TRBV6-6 and TRBJ2-5; TRBD1 matches 7 bases. After removal of 5 bases from V and 6 bases from J, the junction contained 9 bases not matched to a gene. The CDR3 consists of 14 residues. In germline, CDR1 is MNHNY, CDR2 SVGAGI (reference sequence). CDR3 bases: TGTGCCAGCAGTACTCAGACAGGGCAAAAGACCCAGTACTTC. As protein: CASSTQTGQKTQYF.

The chain is built from TRBV11-2 and TRBJ2-1, with TRBD2 matching 13 bases. This CDR3 region has 15 residues. J gave up 9 bases and V 4 bases, and 6 bases lay outside the gene matches. Germline values: CDR1 SGHAT, CDR2 FQNNGV. The CDR3 spells CASSWTSGGLSEQFF. CDR3 sequence (DNA): TGTGCCAGCAGCTGGACTAGCGGGGGCTTAAGTGAGCAGTTCTTC.

The V call is TRBV7-3, the J call TRBJ1-1; 10 positions agree with TRBD1. Germline V gene data show CDR1 as SGHTA and CDR2 as FQGTGA. CDR3 length: 16 residues. The CDR3 is CVGSLPGTGESTEAFF. DNA of the CDR3: TGTGTCGGCAGCTTACCCGGGACAGGGGAGAGCACTGAAGCTTTCTTT.

V gene TRBV19 combines with J gene TRBJ2-3, with 13 bases matching TRBD2. The CDR3 extends over 18 amino acids. Trimming cost V 6 bases and J 2 bases; bases outside gene matches: 11. In germline, CDR1 is LNHDA, CDR2 SQIVND (reference sequence). The CDR3 DNA sequence: TGTGCCAGTAGCCTAAGAAAACTAGCGGGAGGGCCCACAGATACGCAGTATTTT. It is translated as CASSLRKLAGGPTDTQYF.

The V gene is TRBV28, the J gene TRBJ2-7, with TRBD2 matching over 8 bases. V gave up 4 bases and J gave up 0 bases; unmatched junction bases: 2. Germline CDR1 is MDHEN and CDR2 is SYDVKM. CDR3 size: 14 residues. The DNA of the CDR3 is TGTGCCAGCAGTTGGAGCGGGAGCTCCTACGAGCAGTACTTC. Its protein is CASSWSGSSYEQYF.

This clone has a single count. CDR3 coding DNA: TGTGCCAGCAGTTTAGGGGACAGGCTCTACAATGAGCAGTTCTTC. Protein product: CASSLGDRLYNEQFF. This rearrangement joins TRBV6-5 to TRBJ2-1; the match to TRBD1 covers 8 bases. The V gene end was trimmed by 4 bases and the J gene end by 3 bases; junction bases not matched to a gene: 5. Germline CDR1 MNHEY, CDR2 SVGAGI. CDR3 length: 15 amino acids.

This clone was picked up one time. The J gene is TRBJ2-3, the V gene TRBV28; perhaps TRBD2 as D (7 bases). The CDR3 has 15 amino acids. V was trimmed by 3 bases and J by 3 bases, leaving 13 bases between them. Germline-derived CDR1 and CDR2 are MDHEN and SYDVKM. Here the CDR3 DNA reads TGTGCCAGCAGTTTGGGGGGGGCTAGGACAGATACGCAGTATTTT. This translates into CASSLGGARTDTQYF.

This sequence joins TRBV28 and TRBJ1-5; TRBD1 matches 8 bases. The CDR3 contains 15 residues. J was trimmed by 4 bases and V by 3 bases; bases with no gene match: 5. Germline CDR1 reads MDHEN; CDR2 reads SYDVKM. The CDR3 region is CASSFPGQGNQPQHF. CDR3 nucleotides: TGTGCCAGCAGTTTCCCTGGACAGGGAAATCAGCCCCAGCATTTT.